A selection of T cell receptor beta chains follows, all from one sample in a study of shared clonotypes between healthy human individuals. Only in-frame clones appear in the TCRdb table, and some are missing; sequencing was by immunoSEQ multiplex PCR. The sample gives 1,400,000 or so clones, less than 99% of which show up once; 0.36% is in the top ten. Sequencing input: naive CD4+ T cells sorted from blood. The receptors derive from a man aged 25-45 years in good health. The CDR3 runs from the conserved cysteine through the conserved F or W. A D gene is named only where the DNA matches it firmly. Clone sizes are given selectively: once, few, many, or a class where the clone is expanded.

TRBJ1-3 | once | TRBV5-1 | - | TGCGCCAGCAGCTTGGCCGAGTCATCCGGGAACTCTGGAAACACCATATATTTT | CASSLAESSGNSGNTIYF
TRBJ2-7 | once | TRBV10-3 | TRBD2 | TGTGCCATCAGTGACCAGACTAGCGGGGCTTACGAGCAGTACTTC | CAISDQTSGAYEQYF
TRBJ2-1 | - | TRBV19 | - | TGTGCCAGTAGTATAGATCAGGTCTACAATGAGCAGTTCTTC | CASSIDQVYNEQFF
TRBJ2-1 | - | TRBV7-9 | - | TGTGCCAGCAGCTTAGCGCAGACTTCATTCGTCATTAACAATGAGCAGTTCTTC | CASSLAQTSFVINNEQFF
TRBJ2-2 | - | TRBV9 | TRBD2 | TGTGCCAGCAGCTACAGCGGGAGGTTGGCCGGGGAGCTGTTTTTT | CASSYSGRLAGELFF
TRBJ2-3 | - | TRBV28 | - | TGTGCCAGCAGCCCCGAGAGCGGGCCCTGGGGAACGCAGTATTTT | CASSPESGPWGTQYF
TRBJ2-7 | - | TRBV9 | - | TGTGCCAGCAGGGACAAGTTGGGGGCTCCTCGACCTTACGAGCAGTACTTC | CASRDKLGAPRPYEQYF
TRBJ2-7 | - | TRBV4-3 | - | TGCGCCAGCAGCCAAGAGGCAGGGAGGCGCTACGAGCAGTACTTC | CASSQEAGRRYEQYF
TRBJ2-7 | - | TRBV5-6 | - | TGTGCCAGCAGCCTGGCGGGACCTGGAGAGCAGTACTTC | CASSLAGPGEQYF
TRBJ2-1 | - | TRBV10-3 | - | TGTGCCATCAGTGGCAGGGAGGACGTCCACAATGAGCAGTTCTTC | CAISGREDVHNEQFF
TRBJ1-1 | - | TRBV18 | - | TGTGCCAGCTCACCATCCGGGACCCAAGGTGGAGATGAAGCTTTCTTT | CASSPSGTQGGDEAFF
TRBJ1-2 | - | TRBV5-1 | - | TGCGCCAGCAGCTTGGCCGGGGGGATAAGTGGCTACACCTTC | CASSLAGGISGYTF
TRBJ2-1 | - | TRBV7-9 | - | TGTGCCAGCAGCTCGGCGGCCGGGACACCCGGGTACAATGAGCAGTTCTTC | CASSSAAGTPGYNEQFF
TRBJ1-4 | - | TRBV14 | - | TGTGCCAGCAGCCAGAACAGAGCTTTGTCAGAGAAACTGTTTTTT | CASSQNRALSEKLFF
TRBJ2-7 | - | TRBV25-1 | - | TGTGCCAGCAGTGGCCAGATGGGGTCCTACGAGCAGTACTTC | CASSGQMGSYEQYF
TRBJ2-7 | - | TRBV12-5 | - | TGTGCTAGTGTTACCGGGACATCTCCCTACGAGCAGTACTTC | CASVTGTSPYEQYF
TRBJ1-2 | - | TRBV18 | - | TGTGCCAGCTCCCCGATACCAGTTTTCGAGTATGGCTACACCTTC | CASSPIPVFEYGYTF
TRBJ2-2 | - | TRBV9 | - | TGTGCCAGCAGCCCCCGAGGTTCGGGTTTTGGCGGGGAGCTGTTTTTT | CASSPRGSGFGGELFF
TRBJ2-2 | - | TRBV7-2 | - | TGTGCCAGCAGCTTATACGGGGAGCTGTTTTTT | CASSLYGELFF
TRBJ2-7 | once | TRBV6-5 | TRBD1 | TGTGCCAGCAGTCGATGGACAGGGGTGGGCGAGCAGTACTTC | CASSRWTGVGEQYF
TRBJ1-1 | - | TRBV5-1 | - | TGCGCCAGCAGCTTGGGACAGGAGTCCGAGAAGGCTTTCTTT | CASSLGQESEKAFF
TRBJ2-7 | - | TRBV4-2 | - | TGTGCCAGCAGCCACTTTGGAGTCGAGCAGTACTTC | CASSHFGVEQYF
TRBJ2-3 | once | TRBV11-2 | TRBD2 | TGTGCCAGCAGCCGGGGGGGTACCACAGATACGCAGTATTTT | CASSRGGTTDTQYF
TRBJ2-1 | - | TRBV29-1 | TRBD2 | TGCAGCGTTGAATTGGCGGGAGGCCGGGGGAATGAGCAGTTCTTC | CSVELAGGRGNEQFF
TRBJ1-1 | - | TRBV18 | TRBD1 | TGTGCCAGCTCTCACTTTACGGGACAGGGGGCTCTCAACACTGAAGCTTTCTTT | CASSHFTGQGALNTEAFF
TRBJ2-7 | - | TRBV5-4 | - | TGTGCCAGCAGCTCCGGGCCAAACTACGAGCAGTACTTC | CASSSGPNYEQYF
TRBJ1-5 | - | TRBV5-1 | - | TGCGCCAGCAGCTTGGACGTCGGGGCCAATCAGCCCCAGCATTTT | CASSLDVGANQPQHF
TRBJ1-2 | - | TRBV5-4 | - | TGTGCCAGCAGCACTAGACAGGTGGGGAACTATGGCTACACCTTC | CASSTRQVGNYGYTF
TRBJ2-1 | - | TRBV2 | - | TGTGCCAGCAGCACCCCGGGCCCCTCCTACAATGAGCAGTTCTTC | CASSTPGPSYNEQFF
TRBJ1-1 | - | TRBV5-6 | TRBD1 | TGTGCCAGCAGACTCTATCAGGGGGACACTGAAGCTTTCTTT | CASRLYQGDTEAFF
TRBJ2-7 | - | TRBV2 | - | TGTGCCAGCAGTGAAAGCGGCTCCTACGAGCAGTACTTC | CASSESGSYEQYF
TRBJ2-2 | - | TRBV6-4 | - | TGTGCCAGCAGAACCGGGGCCTGGGCCGGGGAGCTGTTTTTT | CASRTGAWAGELFF
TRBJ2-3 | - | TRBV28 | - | TGTGCCAGCAGCACGGTGGGGACAGATACGCAGTATTTT | CASSTVGTDTQYF